The 6 T cell receptor beta chains presented below share a single source sample, sequenced in a study of cytomegalovirus exposure and HLA in healthy donors. PCR involved 60 Vbeta and 13 Jbeta primers. Profiled with immunoSEQ multiplex PCR; TCRdb holds only in-frame clones, not every one. The sample's table shows approximately 110,000 clones. Material: PBMCs. The receptors originated from a man between 18 and 35 years old in good health and CMV-seronegative.

The chain couples TRBV4-1 to TRBJ2-1, with D possibly matching TRBD2 (5 bases). The CDR3 contains 15 residues. V was clipped by 0 bases and J by 2 bases, with 8 bases between them. CDR1 and CDR2 from the germline V gene are MGHRA and YSYEKL. CDR3 sequence (DNA): TGCGCCAGCAGCCAAGAGGCGGGTGCCTACAATGAGCAGTTCTTC. It translates to CASSQEAGAYNEQFF.

The chain carries TRBV5-1 and TRBJ1-1, with D unresolved. The germline gives CDR1 SGHRS, CDR2 YFSETQ. This CDR3 region has 13 residues. V lost 0 bases to trimming and J lost 5 bases, with 8 bases between them. CDR3 sequence reads: CASSLVGRTEAFF. Here the CDR3 DNA reads TGCGCCAGCAGCTTGGTAGGGAGGACTGAAGCTTTCTTT.

The genes are TRBV5-1 and TRBJ2-5, with 7 bases lining up with TRBD1. The CDR3 length is 14 residues. Germline CDR1 is SGHRS and CDR2 is YFSETQ. V lost 6 bases and J lost 3; bases outside the gene matches: 8. CDR3 region: CASNTPGQKETQYF. The CDR3 DNA reads as TGCGCCAGCAATACCCCGGGACAGAAAGAGACCCAGTACTTC.

The chain carries TRBV14 and TRBJ2-1; TRBD1 is a possible D gene (6 bases). The germline V and J ends were trimmed by 4 bases and 8 bases, with 18 bases remaining between them. The CDR3 sequence is 15 residues long. Germline values: CDR1 SGHDN, CDR2 FVKESK. The CDR3 spells CASSLTSGVFDEQFF. DNA of the CDR3: TGTGCCAGCAGCCTGACTTCAGGGGTCTTCGATGAGCAGTTCTTC. Full variable domain (missing parts from reference TRBV14 and TRBJ2-1): EAGVTQFPSHSVIEKGQTVTLRCDPISGHDNLYWYRRVMGKEIKFLLHFVKESKQDESGMPNNRFLAERTGGTYSTLKVQPAELEDSGVYFCASSLTSGVFDEQFFGPGTRLTVL.

V and J are TRBV19 and TRBJ2-7; D remains ambiguous. CDR1 is LNHDA, CDR2 SQIVND, per germline (reference sequence). CDR3 length: 14 amino acids. V was shortened by 2 bases and J by 6 bases, with 14 bases between the two germline ends. Here the CDR3 reads CASSIRIQPREQYF. CDR3 coding DNA: TGTGCCAGTAGTATAAGAATCCAACCGCGCGAGCAGTACTTC.

The chain couples TRBV6-1 to TRBJ2-6; D is uncertain. Trimming took 1 base from V and 0 from J, leaving 4 bases between them. CDR3 length equals 15 residues. CDR1 is MNHNS, CDR2 SASEGT, per germline. DNA for the CDR3: TGTGCCAGCAGTGAAGACAGCTCTGGGGCCAACGTCCTGACTTTC. Translated: CASSEDSSGANVLTF.